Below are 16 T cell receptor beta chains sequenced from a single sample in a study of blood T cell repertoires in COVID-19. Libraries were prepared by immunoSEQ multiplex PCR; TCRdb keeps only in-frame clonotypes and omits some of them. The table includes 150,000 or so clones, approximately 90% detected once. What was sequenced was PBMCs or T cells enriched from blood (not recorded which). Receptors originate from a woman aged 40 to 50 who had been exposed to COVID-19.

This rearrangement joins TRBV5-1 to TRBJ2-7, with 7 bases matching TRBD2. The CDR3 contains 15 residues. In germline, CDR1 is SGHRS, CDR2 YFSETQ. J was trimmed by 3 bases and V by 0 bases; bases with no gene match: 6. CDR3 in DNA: TGCGCCAGCAGCTTGGCCGGGGGGACCAACTACGAGCAGTACTTC. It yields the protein CASSLAGGTNYEQYF.

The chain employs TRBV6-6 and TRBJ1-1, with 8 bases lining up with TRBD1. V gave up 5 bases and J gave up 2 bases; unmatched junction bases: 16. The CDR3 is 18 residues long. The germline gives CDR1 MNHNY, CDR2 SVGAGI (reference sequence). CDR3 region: CASSPLLSARGQNTEAFF. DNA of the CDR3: TGTGCCAGCAGTCCCCTTCTCTCTGCCAGGGGGCAAAACACTGAAGCTTTCTTT.

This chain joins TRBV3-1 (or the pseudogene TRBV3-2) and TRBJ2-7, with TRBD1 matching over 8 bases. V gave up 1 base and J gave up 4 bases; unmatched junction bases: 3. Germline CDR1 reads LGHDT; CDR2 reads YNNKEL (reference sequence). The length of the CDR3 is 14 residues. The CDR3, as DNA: TGTGCCAGCAGCCAAGGGACAGGGCGGTACGAGCAGTACTTC. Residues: CASSQGTGRYEQYF.

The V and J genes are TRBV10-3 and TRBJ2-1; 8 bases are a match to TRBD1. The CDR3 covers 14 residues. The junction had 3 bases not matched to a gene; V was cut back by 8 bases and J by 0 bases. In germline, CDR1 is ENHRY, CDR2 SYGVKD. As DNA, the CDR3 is TGTGCCATCGACAGGGGCCCCTCCTACAATGAGCAGTTCTTC. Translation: CAIDRGPSYNEQFF.

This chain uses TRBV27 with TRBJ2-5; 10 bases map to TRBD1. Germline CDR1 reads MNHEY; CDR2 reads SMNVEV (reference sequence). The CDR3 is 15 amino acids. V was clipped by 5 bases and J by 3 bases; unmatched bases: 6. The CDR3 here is CASSRRTGGKETQYF. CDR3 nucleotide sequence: TGTGCCAGCAGTCGTAGGACAGGGGGAAAAGAGACCCAGTACTTC.

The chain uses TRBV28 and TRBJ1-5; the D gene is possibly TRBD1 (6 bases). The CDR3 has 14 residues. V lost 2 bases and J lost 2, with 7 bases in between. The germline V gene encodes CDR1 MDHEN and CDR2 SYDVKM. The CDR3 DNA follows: TGTGCCAGCAGTTTAGCAGGGGGCAATCAGCCCCAGCATTTT. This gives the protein CASSLAGGNQPQHF.

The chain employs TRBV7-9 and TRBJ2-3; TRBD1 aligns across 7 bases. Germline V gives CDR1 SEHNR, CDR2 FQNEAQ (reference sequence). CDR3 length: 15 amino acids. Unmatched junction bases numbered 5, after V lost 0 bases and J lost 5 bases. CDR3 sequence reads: CASSLAAPGGDTQYF. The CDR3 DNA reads TGTGCCAGCAGCTTAGCTGCTCCAGGGGGAGATACGCAGTATTTT.

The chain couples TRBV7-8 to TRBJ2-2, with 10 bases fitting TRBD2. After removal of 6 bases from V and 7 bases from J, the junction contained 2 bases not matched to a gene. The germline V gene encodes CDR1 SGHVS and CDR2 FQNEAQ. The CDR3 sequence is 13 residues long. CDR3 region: CASSRTSGGELFF. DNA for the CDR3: TGTGCCAGCAGTCGGACTAGCGGCGGGGAGCTGTTTTTT. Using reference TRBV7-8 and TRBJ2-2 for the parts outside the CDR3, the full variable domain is GAGVSQSPRYKVAKRGQDVALRCDPISGHVSLFWYQQALGQGPEFLTYFQNEAQLDKSGLPSDRFFAERPEGSVSTLKIQRTQQEDSAVYLCASSRTSGGELFFGEGSRLTVL.

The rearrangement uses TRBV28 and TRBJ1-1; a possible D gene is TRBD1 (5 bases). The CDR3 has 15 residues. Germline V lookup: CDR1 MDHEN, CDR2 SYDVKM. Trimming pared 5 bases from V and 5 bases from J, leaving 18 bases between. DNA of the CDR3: TGTGCCAGCAGTCAACCGGGGGTGGGGAGTACTGAAGCTTTCTTT. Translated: CASSQPGVGSTEAFF.

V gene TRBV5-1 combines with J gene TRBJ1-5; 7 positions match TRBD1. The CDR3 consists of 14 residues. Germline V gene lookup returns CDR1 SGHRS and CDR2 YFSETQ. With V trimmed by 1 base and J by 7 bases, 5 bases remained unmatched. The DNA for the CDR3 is TGCGCCAGCAGCTTGTCAGGGGGAGAACAGCCCCAGCATTTT. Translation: CASSLSGGEQPQHF.

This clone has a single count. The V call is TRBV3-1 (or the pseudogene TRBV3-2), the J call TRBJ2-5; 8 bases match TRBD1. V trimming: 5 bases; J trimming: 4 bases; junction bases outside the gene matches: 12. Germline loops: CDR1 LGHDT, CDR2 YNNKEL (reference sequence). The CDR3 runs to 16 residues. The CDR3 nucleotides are TGTGCCAGCAGCGCTAAAACAGGGGGGAGAGGAGAGACCCAGTACTTC. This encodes CASSAKTGGRGETQYF.

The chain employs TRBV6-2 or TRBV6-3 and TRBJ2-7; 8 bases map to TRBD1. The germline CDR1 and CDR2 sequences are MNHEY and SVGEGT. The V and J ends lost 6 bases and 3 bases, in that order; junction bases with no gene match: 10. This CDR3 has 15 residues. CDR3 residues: CASSQAGTGLYEQYF. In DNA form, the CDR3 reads TGTGCCAGCAGCCAAGCTGGGACAGGCCTCTACGAGCAGTACTTC.

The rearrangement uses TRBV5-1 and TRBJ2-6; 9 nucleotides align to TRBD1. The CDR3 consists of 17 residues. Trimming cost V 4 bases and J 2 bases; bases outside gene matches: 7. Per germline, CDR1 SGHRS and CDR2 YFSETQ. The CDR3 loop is CASSSTGGATGANVLTF. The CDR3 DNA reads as TGCGCCAGCAGCAGCACAGGGGGCGCAACTGGGGCCAACGTCCTGACTTTC. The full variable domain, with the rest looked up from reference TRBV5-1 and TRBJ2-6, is KAGVTQTPRYLIKTRGQQVTLSCSPISGHRSVSWYQQTPGQGLQFLFEYFSETQRNKGNFPGRFSGRQFSNSRSEMNVSTLELGDSALYLCASSSTGGATGANVLTFGAGSRLTVL.

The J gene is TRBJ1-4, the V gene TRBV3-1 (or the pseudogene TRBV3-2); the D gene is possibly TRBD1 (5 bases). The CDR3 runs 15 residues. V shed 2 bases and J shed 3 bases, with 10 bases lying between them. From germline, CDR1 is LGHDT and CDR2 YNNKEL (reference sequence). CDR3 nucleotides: TGTGCCAGCAGCCAACAGGGCTTAGCTAATGAAAAACTGTTTTTT. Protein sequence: CASSQQGLANEKLFF.

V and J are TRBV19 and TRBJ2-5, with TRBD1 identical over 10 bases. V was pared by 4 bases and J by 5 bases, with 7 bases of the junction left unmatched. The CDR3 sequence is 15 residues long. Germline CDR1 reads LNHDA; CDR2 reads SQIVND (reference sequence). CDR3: CASSRGQGLGETQYF. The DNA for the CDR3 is TGTGCCAGTAGTAGGGGACAGGGGTTAGGGGAGACCCAGTACTTC.

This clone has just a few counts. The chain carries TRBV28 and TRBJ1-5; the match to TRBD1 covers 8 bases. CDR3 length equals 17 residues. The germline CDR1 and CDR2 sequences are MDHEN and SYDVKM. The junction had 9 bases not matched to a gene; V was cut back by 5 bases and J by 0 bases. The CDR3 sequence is CASSPRGQAYSNQPQHF. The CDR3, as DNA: TGTGCCAGCAGTCCCCGGGGACAGGCCTATAGCAATCAGCCCCAGCATTTT.